This T cell receptor (beta chain) is drawn from a study of T cells in Graves' hyperthyroidism and ophthalmopathy. There were TCR beta CDR3 regions amplified from RNA transcripts. Researchers ran a first-round RT-PCR on the TCR CDR3 using the HTBI primer set. TCRdb redid the calling of the multiplex PCR reads with MiXCR, one entry per CDR3 protein. The data contain hundreds of thousands of distinct CDR3 sequences, roughly 20% of them seen just once; the ten biggest clones take up around a third. In its sample, this clonotype was seen a few times. This receptor was obtained from a man aged 25-40 years with Graves' ophthalmopathy. Input material: blood.

The CDR3, as DNA: TGTGCCAGCTCTGAACTAGCGGGAGGGACCCATGAGCAGTTCTTC. Translated, it gives CASSELAGGTHEQFF. The rearrangement joins TRBV6-1 to TRBJ2-1; 13 bases map to TRBD2. V trimming: 8 bases; J trimming: 8 bases; junction bases outside the gene matches: 9. This CDR3 is built from 15 residues. CDR1 is MNHNS and CDR2 is SASEGT in the germline V gene.